This T cell receptor (beta chain) was sequenced in a study of control samples from healthy donors and cancer patients. The table came from immunoSEQ multiplex PCR; TCRdb's copy has only in-frame clones and leaves some out. In the table there are fewer than 200,000 clones, 90% to 95% of which are singletons. CDR3 size: 12 residues. The V end was cut by 8 bases, the J end by 9 bases, with 15 bases between. Germline loops: CDR1 LNHDA, CDR2 SQIVND (reference sequence). Sequencing was done on a sample of blood. This clonotype was sampled from a man in his late teens or twenties in good health. V and J are TRBV19 and TRBJ2-3; D remains unclear. The CDR3 sequence: CASGSYESTQYF. CDR3 DNA: TGTGCCAGTGGGTCTTACGAGTCCACGCAGTATTTT.